Included here is one T cell receptor (beta chain) sequence, with context. Its antigen remains unidentified. The sample originates from a study of OX40 agonist ivuxolimab in advanced cancers. Libraries were prepared by immunoSEQ multiplex PCR; TCRdb keeps only in-frame clonotypes and omits some of them. Of 65,000 to 95,000 clones listed, approximately 86% are singletons. Anyone with autoimmune disease history or systemic immunosuppression was excluded. Findings and limits, study-wide: Clones of CD4+ and CD8+ blood T cells grew by week 6 at doses of 0.1 to 3.0 mg/kg.

The receptor's source is an adult with an advanced solid tumor such as melanoma, head and neck, liver or kidney cancer. Source: CD4+ or CD8+ T cells sorted from blood, taken in a trial of the OX40 agonist ivuxolimab.

This CDR3 reads CASSTRGGETQYF. For the CDR3, the DNA is TGTGCCAGCAGCACTCGAGGGGGGGAGACCCAGTACTTC. The chain carries TRBV7-2 and TRBJ2-5; D possibly matches TRBD1 or TRBD2 (6 bases each). There are 13 residues in the CDR3. Germline assignment: CDR1 SGHTA and CDR2 FQGNSA. With 5 bases removed from V and 5 bases from J, the gap between germline ends came to 12 bases.